Below, 3 T cell receptor beta chains from the same sample are listed, as sequenced in a study of blood T cell repertoires in COVID-19. The data were produced by immunoSEQ multiplex PCR, yet TCRdb's version contains in-frame clones alone and is incomplete. The sample includes about 270,000 clones, roughly 84% of them seen just once. The sample consisted of peripheral blood. The receptors originated from a young woman with acute or convalescent COVID-19.

This sequence joins TRBV7-2 and TRBJ2-1, with a weak D call TRBD2 (7 bases). Trimming took off 1 base at V and 6 bases at J, with 19 bases between the two ends. The CDR3 covers 17 residues. Per germline, CDR1 SGHTA and CDR2 FQGNSA. CDR3 residues: CASSLVRGGRWGNEQFF. The CDR3 coding sequence is TGTGCCAGCAGCTTAGTTAGGGGGGGCAGATGGGGCAATGAGCAGTTCTTC.

This chain joins TRBV6-5 and TRBJ2-3, with D tentatively TRBD2 (5 bases). CDR1 is MNHEY, CDR2 SVGAGI, per germline. Trimming stripped 7 bases from V and 2 bases from J, with 13 bases between. This CDR3 comprises 14 residues. CDR3 region: CASTGRTYTDTQYF. The DNA for the CDR3 is TGTGCCAGCACTGGGAGAACCTACACAGATACGCAGTATTTT.

The chain couples TRBV12-3 or TRBV12-4 to TRBJ1-2; no definite D call. CDR3 length equals 13 residues. Between the trimmed V and J ends, which lost 2 bases and 4 bases, there was a span of 8 bases. The CDR3 loop reads CASSLISGYGYTF. CDR3 sequence (DNA): TGTGCCAGCAGTTTAATATCGGGCTATGGCTACACCTTC.